This TCR beta chain was sequenced for a study of human T cells and chemical hapten exposure. Study-wide points: The study found that PT1 expanded TCR counts correlated positively with patch test score. After DPC sensitization, TCRs above 1 in 1000 frequency showed no change. Significantly greater numbers of large CDR3 similarity clusters came from expanded TCRs than from controls.

In its sample, this clonotype was seen a few times. Its antigen is not identified. Each cDNA molecule in the library carried unique molecular identifiers. MiXCR, applied by TCRdb to the RACE reads, yields one record per CDR3 protein. In the table there are roughly 80,000 distinct CDR3 sequences, around 11% of which are singletons. Described time point: patch test 1, 2 weeks after DPC sensitization. As to treatment: therapeutic diphenylcyclopropenone sensitization with weekly scalp DPC. The CDR3 totals 15 residues. V was clipped by 5 bases and J by 1 base; unmatched bases: 5. CDR1 SEHNR and CDR2 FQNEAQ come from the germline V gene (reference sequence).

The genes are TRBV7-9 and TRBJ1-5; 7 nucleotides line up with TRBD1. The sample here was whole blood, taken in connection with sensitization to the hapten diphenylcyclopropenone (DPC). This TCR derives from a woman between 45 and 65 years old with alopecia areata. Some clones in this sample may be carry-over from other donors' samples. The CDR3 nucleotides read TGTGCCAGCAGCACCGGGACAGTAAGCAATCAGCCCCAGCATTTT. Protein: CASSTGTVSNQPQHF.